These 8 T cell receptor beta chains share one sample of origin, sequenced in a study of regulatory T cells in long-lasting Graves disease. The TCR beta library used iRepertoire HTBI primers with Arm-PCR amplification of CDR3. Each CDR3 protein gets one entry after TCRdb re-called the multiplex PCR reads with MiXCR. The sample includes some 320,000 distinct CDR3 sequences, 15% to 20% of them seen just once. This sample's time point: newly diagnosed GD, antithyroid drugs for less than 3 months. PBMCs provided the RNA from which the TCR library was made. The sequencing here drew on peripheral blood mononuclear cells (PBMCs), taken at new diagnosis, from a patient treated with antithyroid drugs. The receptor source for this set is a female donor with Graves disease.

This clonotype was observed many times. The rearrangement links TRBV25-1 to TRBJ2-7; tentatively, D is TRBD2 (5 bases). From germline, CDR1 is MGHDK and CDR2 SYGVNS. Trimming left V 0 bases short and J 5 bases short, with 20 bases between. The CDR3 runs 17 residues. The CDR3, as DNA: TGTGCCAGCAGTGAATATGAACTCGACCCCAAGAGGGACGAGCAGTACTTC. Amino acids: CASSEYELDPKRDEQYF.

Points on this clonotype: This sequence may be a read error, since a much larger clone differs from it by one base. V usage is TRBV20-1 and J usage is TRBJ2-3; D not resolved. The end of the DNA aligns better with TRBJ1-5, so the J call may be wrong. Germline CDR1 and CDR2: DFQATT and SNEGSKA (reference sequence). This CDR3 comprises 14 residues. CDR3 in amino acids: CSAPKREGTDTQHF. Here the CDR3 DNA reads TGCAGTGCTCCTAAGCGGGAGGGTACAGATACGCAGCATTTT.

This clonotype was found many times. The chain is built from TRBV11-2 and TRBJ2-4; D unresolved. The CDR3 has 15 residues. V was pared by 0 bases and J by 3 bases, with 9 bases between. Germline CDR1 reads SGHAT; CDR2 reads FQNNGV. CDR3 amino acids: CASSLDNWDKNIQYF. In DNA form, the CDR3 reads TGTGCCAGCAGCTTAGATAACTGGGACAAAAACATTCAGTACTTC.

This clonotype occurred many times. The rearrangement uses TRBV5-6 and TRBJ2-3; D is perhaps TRBD1 (5 bases). The germline CDR1 and CDR2 sequences are SGHDT and YYEEEE. The CDR3 is 12 residues long. The germline V and J ends were trimmed by 3 bases and 4 bases, with 6 bases remaining between them. The CDR3 nucleotides are TGTGCCAGCAGCTCGACAGCAGATACGCAGTATTTT. This gives the protein CASSSTADTQYF.

This clonotype was observed a single time. V and J are TRBV10-3 and TRBJ1-1, with 10 positions matching TRBD1. Germline lookup yields CDR1 ENHRY and CDR2 SYGVKD. The CDR3 runs 17 residues. The V segment lost 1 base and the J segment 0 bases; nucleotides outside the gene matches: 5. CDR3 nucleotides: TGTGCCATCAGTGAGTTTGGGACAGGGGAAATGAACACTGAAGCTTTCTTT. Encoded protein: CAISEFGTGEMNTEAFF.

About this clonotype: One end of the junction fails to match germline, which may point to a read error. The chain is built from TRBV19 and TRBJ2-7; D tentatively reads TRBD1 or TRBD2 (5 bases each). Germline CDR1 is LNHDA and CDR2 is SQIVND (reference sequence). This CDR3 spans 12 amino acids. This chain's CDR3 is CASGGVSCEQYF. CDR3 coding DNA: TGTGCCAGTGGGGGTGTCTCCTGCGAGCAGTACTTC.

This clonotype was recorded many times. V usage is TRBV3-1 and J usage is TRBJ2-1; a weak D match, TRBD1 (5 bases). The CDR3 is 18 residues long. With 0 bases removed from V and 1 base from J, the gap between germline ends came to 16 bases. Germline values: CDR1 LGHDT, CDR2 YNNKEL (reference sequence). CDR3 sequence: CASSQEIYGRDSYNEQFF. CDR3 nucleotide sequence: TGTGCCAGCAGCCAAGAGATTTATGGCAGGGATTCCTACAATGAGCAGTTCTTC.

This chain links TRBV20-1 with TRBJ1-1; D not certain. This CDR3 contains 12 residues. The V and J ends lost 0 bases and 11 bases respectively, with 13 bases between them. Germline V gives CDR1 DFQATT, CDR2 SNEGSKA (reference sequence). CDR3 in DNA: TGCAGTGCTAGAGACGTGGAGACGCGGGCTTTCTTT. Its translation: CSARDVETRAFF.